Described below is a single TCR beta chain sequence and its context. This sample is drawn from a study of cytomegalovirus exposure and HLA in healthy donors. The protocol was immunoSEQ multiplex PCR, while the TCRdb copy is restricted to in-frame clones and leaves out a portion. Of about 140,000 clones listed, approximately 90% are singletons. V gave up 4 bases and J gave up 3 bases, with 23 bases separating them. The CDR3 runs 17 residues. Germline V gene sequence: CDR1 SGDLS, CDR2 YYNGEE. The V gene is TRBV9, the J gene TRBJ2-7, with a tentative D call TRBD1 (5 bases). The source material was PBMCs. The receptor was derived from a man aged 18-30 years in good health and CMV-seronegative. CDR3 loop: CASSSSTDGHGLYEQYF. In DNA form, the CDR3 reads TGTGCCAGCAGCTCATCCACCGACGGACACGGGCTCTACGAGCAGTACTTC. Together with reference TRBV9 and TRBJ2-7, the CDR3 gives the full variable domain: DSGVTQTPKHLITATGQRVTLRCSPRSGDLSVYWYQQSLDQGLQFLIQYYNGEERAKGNILERFSAQQFPDLHSELNLSSLELGDSALYFCASSSSTDGHGLYEQYFGPGTRLTVT.